These T cell receptor beta chains were read from a single sample in a study of graft-versus-host responses after intestinal transplantation. The data were produced by immunoSEQ multiplex PCR, yet TCRdb's version contains in-frame clones alone and is incomplete. Of about 120,000 clones detected, approximately 92% appear once; the ten largest clones hold 0.2% to 0.25%. Which antigens these TCRs recognize remains unknown. The sequencing here drew on unstimulated CD4+ T cells sorted from spleen or lymph node cells, taken before transplant. The source is a human donor who was the organ donor for an intestinal transplant. CDR3s include the opening cysteine and the closing phenylalanine or tryptophan. Fields, in order: CDR3 protein, CDR3 DNA, V gene, J gene, clone size, D gene. A D gene is named only where the DNA matches it firmly. Clone size is not always given. Where it is, it says once, few, many or a class for expanded clones.

CDR3 protein: CASSLSPRTGAYEQYF
CDR3 DNA: TGTGCCAGCAGTTTATCACCCCGGACAGGGGCCTACGAGCAGTACTTC
V gene: TRBV27
J gene: TRBJ2-7
clone size: once
D gene: TRBD1

CDR3 protein: CASSRLPSGLAGVGSYNEQFF
CDR3 DNA: TGTGCCAGCTCACGACTACCGTCCGGGCTAGCGGGAGTAGGCTCCTACAATGAGCAGTTCTTC
V gene: TRBV18
J gene: TRBJ2-1
clone size: -
D gene: TRBD2

CDR3 protein: CASSLSTGLAGGPYTDTQYF
CDR3 DNA: TGTGCCAGCAGCTTGTCTACCGGACTAGCGGGAGGACCTTACACAGATACGCAGTATTTT
V gene: TRBV5-4
J gene: TRBJ2-3
clone size: -
D gene: TRBD2

CDR3 protein: CASRPNPGLAGANTGELFF
CDR3 DNA: TGTGCAAGTCGCCCCAATCCGGGACTAGCGGGAGCAAACACCGGGGAGCTGTTTTTT
V gene: TRBV12-2
J gene: TRBJ2-2
clone size: once
D gene: -

CDR3 protein: CASSQARYQPQHF
CDR3 DNA: TGCGCCAGCAGTCAAGCGAGGTATCAGCCCCAGCATTTT
V gene: TRBV23-1
J gene: TRBJ1-5
clone size: -
D gene: -

CDR3 protein: CASSQIGTNYGYTF
CDR3 DNA: TGCGCCAGCAGCCAAATCGGTACTAACTATGGCTACACCTTC
V gene: TRBV4-3
J gene: TRBJ1-2
clone size: -
D gene: -

CDR3 protein: CSVQGSLETQYF
CDR3 DNA: TGCAGCGTTCAGGGGAGTCTAGAGACCCAGTACTTC
V gene: TRBV29-1
J gene: TRBJ2-5
clone size: -
D gene: -

CDR3 protein: CASSSTGTQFF
CDR3 DNA: TGTGCCAGTAGTTCAACAGGGACGCAGTTCTTC
V gene: TRBV19
J gene: TRBJ2-1
clone size: -
D gene: -

CDR3 protein: CASSLGGGSFYEQYF
CDR3 DNA: TGTGCCAGCAGCTTGGGGGGCGGGAGCTTCTACGAGCAGTACTTC
V gene: TRBV5-6
J gene: TRBJ2-7
clone size: -
D gene: TRBD2

CDR3 protein: CAWSVFRRRSVSQPQHF
CDR3 DNA: TGTGCCTGGAGTGTTTTTCGTAGACGGAGTGTCTCGCAGCCCCAGCATTTT
V gene: TRBV30
J gene: TRBJ1-5
clone size: -
D gene: -

CDR3 protein: CASSLSQGNVKTQYF
CDR3 DNA: TGTGCCAGCAGCTTATCTCAGGGTAACGTGAAGACCCAGTACTTC
V gene: TRBV5-8
J gene: TRBJ2-5
clone size: -
D gene: -

CDR3 protein: CASSLASTDTQYF
CDR3 DNA: TGTGCCAGCAGCTTGGCCAGCACAGATACGCAGTATTTT
V gene: TRBV5-6
J gene: TRBJ2-3
clone size: once
D gene: -

CDR3 protein: CASSYYGNQLFF
CDR3 DNA: TGTGCCAGCAGTTATTACGGGAACCAACTGTTTTTT
V gene: TRBV6-5
J gene: TRBJ1-4
clone size: -
D gene: -

CDR3 protein: CASINRGRFLETQYF
CDR3 DNA: TGTGCCAGCATCAACAGGGGGCGCTTTCTAGAGACCCAGTACTTC
V gene: TRBV21-1
J gene: TRBJ2-5
clone size: -
D gene: -

CDR3 protein: CASTVKRAEAFF
CDR3 DNA: TGTGCCAGCACCGTTAAAAGAGCTGAAGCTTTCTTT
V gene: TRBV21-1
J gene: TRBJ1-1
clone size: -
D gene: -

CDR3 protein: CSARFLETQYF
CDR3 DNA: TGCAGTGCTAGATTTCTGGAGACCCAGTACTTC
V gene: TRBV20-1
J gene: TRBJ2-5
clone size: -
D gene: -

CDR3 protein: CASSLSGRTDTQYF
CDR3 DNA: TGTGCCAGCAGCCTTAGCGGGCGCACAGATACGCAGTATTTT
V gene: TRBV9
J gene: TRBJ2-3
clone size: few
D gene: TRBD2

CDR3 protein: CASSKAGTQYF
CDR3 DNA: TGTGCCAGCAGCAAAGCAGGGACCCAGTACTTC
V gene: TRBV6-5
J gene: TRBJ2-5
clone size: -
D gene: -

CDR3 protein: CSAGDGETQYF
CDR3 DNA: TGCAGTGCTGGAGATGGGGAGACCCAGTACTTC
V gene: TRBV20-1
J gene: TRBJ2-5
clone size: -
D gene: -

CDR3 protein: CASSQDKAGGTDTQYF
CDR3 DNA: TGTGCCAGCAGCCAAGATAAGGCGGGAGGTACAGATACGCAGTATTTT
V gene: TRBV4-2
J gene: TRBJ2-3
clone size: -
D gene: TRBD2

CDR3 protein: CASRPKWVGARGTEAFF
CDR3 DNA: TGTGCAAGTCGCCCAAAGTGGGTTGGGGCGCGGGGCACTGAAGCTTTCTTT
V gene: TRBV12-2
J gene: TRBJ1-1
clone size: -
D gene: -

CDR3 protein: CASSLGGAGFDGYTF
CDR3 DNA: TGTGCCAGCAGCTTAGGGGGCGCGGGCTTTGATGGCTACACCTTC
V gene: TRBV7-2
J gene: TRBJ1-2
clone size: -
D gene: -

CDR3 protein: CAISESPGKGPYGYTF
CDR3 DNA: TGTGCCATCAGTGAGTCGCCAGGGAAGGGTCCCTATGGCTACACCTTC
V gene: TRBV10-3
J gene: TRBJ1-2
clone size: once
D gene: -

CDR3 protein: CASSSGANTGELFF
CDR3 DNA: TGTGCCAGCAGTTCTGGCGCGAACACCGGGGAGCTGTTTTTT
V gene: TRBV6-5
J gene: TRBJ2-2
clone size: -
D gene: -

CDR3 protein: CASSEVRVFDYEQYF
CDR3 DNA: TGTGCCAGCAGTGAAGTTCGAGTATTCGACTACGAGCAGTACTTC
V gene: TRBV6-1
J gene: TRBJ2-7
clone size: few
D gene: -

CDR3 protein: CASSLADGTDTQYF
CDR3 DNA: TGCGCCAGCAGCTTAGCGGACGGCACAGATACGCAGTATTTT
V gene: TRBV5-1
J gene: TRBJ2-3
clone size: -
D gene: -

CDR3 protein: CASSSRRFSSYNEQFF
CDR3 DNA: TGTGCCAGCAGCTCCAGGCGGTTCTCCTCCTACAATGAGCAGTTCTTC
V gene: TRBV7-8
J gene: TRBJ2-1
clone size: -
D gene: -

CDR3 protein: CASRLTGGGQPQHF
CDR3 DNA: TGTGCCAGCAGGCTTACAGGGGGCGGACAGCCCCAGCATTTT
V gene: TRBV6-1
J gene: TRBJ1-5
clone size: -
D gene: TRBD1

CDR3 protein: CASSVAVRAGGQETQYF
CDR3 DNA: TGTGCCAGCAGCGTAGCTGTGCGAGCGGGAGGGCAAGAGACCCAGTACTTC
V gene: TRBV9
J gene: TRBJ2-5
clone size: -
D gene: TRBD2

CDR3 protein: CASSLASKETQYF
CDR3 DNA: TGCGCCAGCAGCTTGGCCTCAAAGGAGACCCAGTACTTC
V gene: TRBV5-1
J gene: TRBJ2-5
clone size: -
D gene: -

CDR3 protein: CASSSGQGVDGYTF
CDR3 DNA: TGTGCCAGCAGTTCCGGACAGGGGGTTGATGGCTACACCTTC
V gene: TRBV28
J gene: TRBJ1-2
clone size: -
D gene: TRBD1

CDR3 protein: CASSYYGQSYEQYF
CDR3 DNA: TGTGCCAGCAGTTATTACGGACAGTCCTACGAGCAGTACTTC
V gene: TRBV7-2
J gene: TRBJ2-7
clone size: once
D gene: -

CDR3 protein: CASSLAAGHYYEQYF
CDR3 DNA: TGTGCCAGCAGCTTAGCCGCGGGACATTACTACGAGCAGTACTTC
V gene: TRBV11-2
J gene: TRBJ2-7
clone size: -
D gene: -

CDR3 protein: CASSLIEGGRGDTQYF
CDR3 DNA: TGCGCCAGCAGCCTGATTGAGGGCGGAAGGGGAGATACGCAGTATTTT
V gene: TRBV4-3
J gene: TRBJ2-3
clone size: -
D gene: -

CDR3 protein: CASSGRQGWTYEQYF
CDR3 DNA: TGTGCCAGCAGTGGGCGCCAGGGCTGGACCTACGAGCAGTACTTC
V gene: TRBV25-1
J gene: TRBJ2-7
clone size: -
D gene: -

CDR3 protein: CASRPLSGGYNEQFF
CDR3 DNA: TGTGCCAGCAGACCTTTATCGGGAGGCTACAATGAGCAGTTCTTC
V gene: TRBV7-8
J gene: TRBJ2-1
clone size: once
D gene: TRBD2

CDR3 protein: CASSFPFLPVGTNEKLFF
CDR3 DNA: TGTGCCAGCAGTTTCCCATTTCTCCCGGTGGGGACTAATGAAAAACTGTTTTTT
V gene: TRBV27
J gene: TRBJ1-4
clone size: once
D gene: -

CDR3 protein: CALGTLQWDEQYF
CDR3 DNA: TGTGCCCTAGGGACACTCCAATGGGACGAGCAGTACTTC
V gene: TRBV30
J gene: TRBJ2-7
clone size: -
D gene: -

CDR3 protein: CAISESLAGDGHNEQFF
CDR3 DNA: TGTGCCATCAGTGAGTCGCTAGCGGGAGATGGGCACAATGAGCAGTTCTTC
V gene: TRBV10-3
J gene: TRBJ2-1
clone size: once
D gene: TRBD2

CDR3 protein: CSVRGVETQYF
CDR3 DNA: TGCAGCGTACGGGGGGTGGAGACCCAGTACTTC
V gene: TRBV29-1
J gene: TRBJ2-5
clone size: -
D gene: TRBD2

CDR3 protein: CSADTADTQYF
CDR3 DNA: TGCAGTGCAGATACGGCAGATACGCAGTATTTT
V gene: TRBV20-1
J gene: TRBJ2-3
clone size: -
D gene: -

CDR3 protein: CASSINGGFDEQYF
CDR3 DNA: TGTGCCAGTAGTATAAACGGGGGATTCGACGAGCAGTACTTC
V gene: TRBV19
J gene: TRBJ2-7
clone size: -
D gene: -

CDR3 protein: CASSPQAGGSTGELFF
CDR3 DNA: TGCGCCAGCAGCCCCCAAGCGGGGGGCAGCACCGGGGAGCTGTTTTTT
V gene: TRBV5-1
J gene: TRBJ2-2
clone size: once
D gene: TRBD2

CDR3 protein: CASSLSSYNEQFF
CDR3 DNA: TGTGCCAGCTCATTGAGCTCCTACAATGAGCAGTTCTTC
V gene: TRBV18
J gene: TRBJ2-1
clone size: -
D gene: -

CDR3 protein: CASSLDGASGGETQYF
CDR3 DNA: TGTGCCAGCAGCTTAGATGGGGCAAGCGGGGGAGAGACCCAGTACTTC
V gene: TRBV7-2
J gene: TRBJ2-5
clone size: once
D gene: TRBD2

CDR3 protein: CASSRRGATNEKLFF
CDR3 DNA: TGTGCCAGCAGTCGGAGAGGAGCAACTAATGAAAAACTGTTTTTT
V gene: TRBV7-9
J gene: TRBJ1-4
clone size: -
D gene: -

CDR3 protein: CASSEVRLTGNTIYF
CDR3 DNA: TGTGCCAGCAGTGAAGTTAGGTTAACTGGAAACACCATATATTTT
V gene: TRBV25-1
J gene: TRBJ1-3
clone size: -
D gene: -

CDR3 protein: CAIGGDRYSNQPQHF
CDR3 DNA: TGTGCCATCGGGGGGGACCGTTATAGCAATCAGCCCCAGCATTTT
V gene: TRBV10-3
J gene: TRBJ1-5
clone size: once
D gene: -

CDR3 protein: CASKEGGRYNEQFF
CDR3 DNA: TGTGCCAGCAAGGAAGGCGGGAGGTACAATGAGCAGTTCTTC
V gene: TRBV28
J gene: TRBJ2-1
clone size: -
D gene: TRBD2

CDR3 protein: CASSYRDLSEKLFF
CDR3 DNA: TGTGCCAGCAGTTACCGGGACTTAAGCGAAAAACTGTTTTTT
V gene: TRBV6-5
J gene: TRBJ1-4
clone size: -
D gene: -

CDR3 protein: CASRGPSKNIQYF
CDR3 DNA: TGTGCCAGCAGGGGACCTTCCAAAAACATTCAGTACTTC
V gene: TRBV6-6
J gene: TRBJ2-4
clone size: -
D gene: -

CDR3 protein: CASSLGTSGRVVGDTQYF
CDR3 DNA: TGCGCCAGCAGCTTGGGGACTAGCGGGAGGGTGGTAGGAGATACGCAGTATTTT
V gene: TRBV5-1
J gene: TRBJ2-3
clone size: -
D gene: TRBD2

CDR3 protein: CASRVAGSSYEQYF
CDR3 DNA: TGTGCCAGCAGGGTAGCGGGGAGCTCCTACGAGCAGTACTTC
V gene: TRBV6-1
J gene: TRBJ2-7
clone size: -
D gene: TRBD2

CDR3 protein: CASSFADREPRNEQFF
CDR3 DNA: TGTGCCAGCAGCTTTGCAGACCGGGAGCCCCGCAATGAGCAGTTCTTC
V gene: TRBV12-1
J gene: TRBJ2-1
clone size: -
D gene: -

CDR3 protein: CASSLAGANTGELFF
CDR3 DNA: TGTGCCAGCAGCTTAGCAGGGGCGAACACCGGGGAGCTGTTTTTT
V gene: TRBV11-2
J gene: TRBJ2-2
clone size: -
D gene: -

CDR3 protein: CATSTGDPNTGELFF
CDR3 DNA: TGTGCCACCAGCACAGGGGATCCGAACACCGGGGAGCTGTTTTTT
V gene: TRBV15
J gene: TRBJ2-2
clone size: -
D gene: -

CDR3 protein: CAGSSGPHGVGYTF
CDR3 DNA: TGTGCCGGCAGTTCGGGACCGCATGGGGTTGGCTACACCTTC
V gene: TRBV28
J gene: TRBJ1-2
clone size: -
D gene: -

CDR3 protein: CASSRSQGSGNTIYF
CDR3 DNA: TGTGCCAGCTCACGATCGCAGGGTTCAGGAAACACCATATATTTT
V gene: TRBV18
J gene: TRBJ1-3
clone size: -
D gene: -

CDR3 protein: CASSPGLAENIQYF
CDR3 DNA: TGTGCCAGCTCACCTGGACTAGCGGAAAACATTCAGTACTTC
V gene: TRBV18
J gene: TRBJ2-4
clone size: -
D gene: TRBD2

CDR3 protein: CSVDPTGSRNTF
CDR3 DNA: TGCAGCGTTGACCCGACAGGTAGCAGAAACACCTTC
V gene: TRBV29-1
J gene: TRBJ1-2
clone size: -
D gene: -